This T cell receptor (beta chain) stems from a study of shared clonotypes between healthy human individuals. About the research overall: Per donor, three plates held CD4 naive cells, three held CD4 memory, two held CD8 naive and one held CD8 memory.

The V and J ends lost 4 bases and 6 bases, in that order; junction bases with no gene match: 3. The CDR3 extends over 14 amino acids. Germline assignment: CDR1 SGHTA and CDR2 FQGTGA. Concerning this clone itself: Its specificity is not known.

Whole-study findings and limits: Naive CD4 clonotypes were shared across a few donors at 4.5% to 6%. Sorted-subset samples were not fully sequenced, rarefaction indicated.

Assay used: immunoSEQ multiplex PCR; TCRdb lists only in-frame clones, some missing. Among around 2.5 million clones, over 85% were seen once, and the ten largest hold approximately 0.37%. Input material: naive CD4+ T cells from PBMCs. Subset described: CD45RA+ positively selected. This clonotype was sampled from a man younger than 30 in good health. Some clones in this sample may be carry-over from other donors' samples. This chain joins TRBV7-3 and TRBJ2-2; 9 bases map to TRBD1. The CDR3 protein is CASSSTGGSGELFF. The CDR3 DNA follows: TGTGCCAGCAGCTCCACAGGGGGCTCCGGGGAGCTGTTTTTT. The variable domain in full, completed from reference TRBV7-3 and TRBJ2-2, reads GAGVSQTPSNKVTEKGKYVELRCDPISGHTALYWYRQSLGQGPEFLIYFQGTGAADDSGLPNDRFFAVRPEGSVSTLKIQRTERGDSAVYLCASSSTGGSGELFFGEGSRLTVL.